Here is one TCR beta chain with its context. No antigen is known for it. The record has no base qualities; no much larger clone is one base away. To estimate absolute template abundance from read counts, synthetic TCR analog templates were spiked into each PCR. The immunoSEQ assay was used to amplify TCRbeta CDR3 regions from genomic DNA with bias-controlled V and J gene primers. Rearranged TCRbeta segments were sequenced at approximately 20X coverage. The published analysis was carried out like this. Sequencing errors were corrected by clustering, and CDR3s were annotated against IMGT so that V, D and J genes could be assigned. Out-of-frame and stop-codon sequences were excluded, and only productive TCRbeta rearrangements were used in downstream analyses. Clonality was calculated as one minus the Shannon entropy normalized by the log of the number of unique productive sequences. Fisher's exact test with Benjamini-Hochberg correction, using a cutoff of adjusted p below 0.01, was how clones that differed between time points or between blood and tumor were identified. TCRdb took over this immuneACCESS table, retaining in-frame rearrangements with V and J assigned. Such tables are incomplete; in checked studies, under half of the missing clones stem from an unresolved V gene, and the remainder is unexplained. D and trimming come from the DNA, and the V and J calls and clone size come from that table. The sample table contains about 55,000 clones; only one count was recorded for approximately 81% of them. The ten most abundant clones make up approximately 4.3% of the sample.

Trimming costs V 6 bases and J 5 bases, and their ends lie 13 bases apart. Looking up the germline V gene yields CDR1 MNHEY and CDR2 SVGAGI. From its cysteine to its phenylalanine, the CDR3 spans 13 amino acids. Only the CDR3 portion is preserved as DNA: 39 bases, with reading frame beginning at the first base. The label giving this sample's time point can be read as: pretreatment peripheral blood. A cohort of about 30 patients with locally advanced or metastatic urothelial carcinoma, treated at Memorial Sloan Kettering on a trial protocol, was included. Peripheral blood mononuclear cells were collected pretreatment and during treatment, with between 1 and 8 total time points obtained per patient. The Qiagen DNeasy Blood extraction kit was used to purify genomic DNA from total PBMCs and tumor samples. PBMCs were collected pretreatment and during treatment and were isolated and stored as previously described.

The data are from a study of PD-L1 blockade in urothelial cancer (dated by TCRdb to 2017 to 2019). About the investigation overall: Every patient began therapy in 2014 and was given atezolizumab 1,200 mg intravenously every 3 weeks. About 85% of the 29 patients were identified as males with urothelial cancer of bladder origin, and a prior smoking history was reported by 18 of 29 patients. An ECOG performance status of 0 or 1 was recorded for the patients, and 0 to 3 prior chemotherapy regimens had been received by the patients. Blood samples were analyzed at 3 weeks after treatment start (second dose) and at 6 weeks after treatment start. Blood samples yielded a median of about 150,000 T cells and more than 80,000 unique TCRs, with median clonality approximately 0.08. The study was an exploratory multi-omic analysis of somatic, immune and clinical correlates of response to PD-L1 blockade with atezolizumab in urothelial cancer. Pretreatment tumor samples and matched peripheral blood, collected serially before and after atezolizumab treatment, underwent TCR sequencing. Durable clinical benefit meant progression-free survival longer than 6 months, and TCR features were also tested against progression-free and overall survival. In the same patients who had TCR sequencing, pretreatment tumors also underwent whole exome sequencing and RNA sequencing. Eight to ten patients achieved durable clinical benefit and approximately 19 did not. Just over 28 patients had pretreatment blood TCR-seq, about 24 had at least one posttreatment blood collection, and about 24 had tumor TCR-seq. What the research found in general, with its limitations: At 3 weeks after the start of treatment, tumor-associated TCR clones in peripheral blood had expanded more in patients with durable benefit (n of about 22, p = 0.022). A pretreatment peripheral blood TCR clonality below the median was linked to improved progression-free and overall survival. Because of the small sample size (n ≈ 30) and the many exploratory analyses performed, the results are intended to be regarded as hypothesis-generating.

This material consisted of PBMCs, taken around atezolizumab (anti-PD-L1) treatment. The receptor comes from a man aged 70-80 years with urothelial cancer. The rearrangement joined TRBV6-5 to TRBJ1-2; the D gene is possibly TRBD1, with 6 bases matching. The CDR3 protein is CASSPGQTYGYTF. The DNA reads as follows: TGTGCCAGCAGCCCCGGACAGACTTATGGCTACACCTTC.